This passage covers 13 T cell receptor beta chains from one sample sequenced in a study of T cells in Graves' hyperthyroidism and ophthalmopathy. RNA transcripts gave rise to amplified TCR beta CDR3 regions. When the TCR CDR3 underwent first-round RT-PCR, the HTBI primer set was used. TCRdb itself ran the multiplex PCR reads through MiXCR, one entry per CDR3 protein. Here the sample spans 300,000 to 500,000 distinct CDR3 sequences, about 15% being singletons. Sequenced material: blood. These receptors all come from a woman under 40 with Graves' hyperthyroidism.

This clonotype was detected many times. V and J are TRBV6-1 and TRBJ2-1; the D gene is possibly TRBD2 (7 bases). Germline V CDR1 and CDR2: MNHNS, SASEGT. The V end lost 7 bases, the J end lost 4 bases, and 17 bases lay between the germline ends. The CDR3 runs to 15 residues. The CDR3 nucleotides read TGTGCCAGCACCCCGGGGAGGGGGGTTTACAATGAGCAGTTCTTC. It encodes CASTPGRGVYNEQFF.

V is TRBV11-1 and J is TRBJ2-3; tentative D call: TRBD2 (5 bases). This CDR3 has 16 amino acids. Germline V lookup: CDR1 SGHAT, CDR2 FQDESV (reference sequence). V gave up 5 bases and J gave up 0 bases, with 15 bases separating them. The CDR3 loop reads CASSAGLAASTDTQYF. In nucleotides, the CDR3 is TGTGCCAGCAGCGCTGGACTCGCGGCTAGCACAGATACGCAGTATTTT.

This clonotype was detected a few times. In nucleotides, the CDR3 is TGTGCCAGCAGCGTAGATGCGACAGGGCAGAGTGTTGTCCGGGAGCTGTTTTTT. Translation gives CASSVDATGQSVVRELFF. The chain has TRBV9 and TRBJ2-2, with TRBD1 matching over 7 bases. This CDR3 region has 18 residues. Germline CDR1 reads SGDLS; CDR2 reads YYNGEE. With V trimmed by 0 bases and J by 9 bases, 17 bases remained unmatched.

This clonotype was seen repeatedly, ten times or more. This chain links TRBV20-1 with TRBJ2-3; 8 bases are a match to TRBD2. V shed 5 bases, J shed 2 bases, and the junction held 9 bases outside the gene matches. This CDR3 is 15 amino acids long. From germline, CDR1 is DFQATT and CDR2 SNEGSKA (reference sequence). The CDR3 region has the DNA TGCAGTGCTGTAGACGGAGCGGGAGTCACAGATACGCAGTATTTT. It encodes CSAVDGAGVTDTQYF.

This clonotype came up many times. The CDR3 coding sequence is TGTGCCAGCTCACCCCGGACTAGCGCGTCCTACGAGCAGTACTTC. Encoded protein: CASSPRTSASYEQYF. The genes are TRBV18 and TRBJ2-7, with 9 bases fitting TRBD2. The germline V gene encodes CDR1 KGHSH and CDR2 LQKENI. CDR3 length: 15 amino acids. V was pared by 3 bases and J by 1 base, with 4 bases of the junction left unmatched.

Many counts were recorded for this clonotype. This chain links TRBV11-2 with TRBJ2-1; TRBD2 aligns across 9 bases. The V segment lost 6 bases and the J segment 0 bases; nucleotides outside the gene matches: 3. Per the germline V gene, CDR1 is SGHAT and CDR2 is FQNNGV. CDR3 length: 15 amino acids. CDR3 bases: TGTGCCAGCAGTCTAGCGGGACCCTCCTACAATGAGCAGTTCTTC. It encodes CASSLAGPSYNEQFF.

This clonotype was detected once. The chain is built from TRBV5-6 and TRBJ1-5; perhaps TRBD1 as D (5 bases). The germline V gene encodes CDR1 SGHDT and CDR2 YYEEEE. V lost 4 bases and J 4 bases, leaving 12 bases between the germline ends. This CDR3 has 14 amino acids. Written as DNA, the CDR3 is TGTGCCAGCAGCCTGGGGCTTGGAAATCAGCCCCAGCATTTT. This encodes CASSLGLGNQPQHF.

The chain has TRBV10-3 and TRBJ2-7; 8 bases are a match to TRBD2. Germline V gene sequence: CDR1 ENHRY, CDR2 SYGVKD. Unmatched junction bases numbered 7, after V lost 3 bases and J lost 0 bases. The CDR3 is made up of 16 amino acids. CDR3 nucleotides: TGTGCCATCAGTGACCTGTCGAGCGGGAGCTCCTACGAGCAGTACTTC. It specifies CAISDLSSGSSYEQYF.

This clonotype occurred many times. V usage is TRBV28 and J usage is TRBJ2-7; 7 bases are shared with TRBD1. Germline V lookup: CDR1 MDHEN, CDR2 SYDVKM. Trimming removed 4 bases from V and 3 bases from J; junction bases left unmatched: 9. CDR3 length equals 15 residues. CDR3 DNA: TGTGCCAGCAGTTCCCTGGACAGGACCTTCTACGAGCAGTACTTC. As protein: CASSSLDRTFYEQYF.

A few counts support this clonotype. CDR3: CSVGERVGYEQYF. CDR3 DNA: TGCAGCGTTGGAGAGCGAGTTGGCTACGAGCAGTACTTC. V gene TRBV29-1 combines with J gene TRBJ2-7; D not resolved. This CDR3 region has 13 residues. Trimming took 4 bases from V and 3 from J, leaving 13 bases between them. CDR1 is SQVTM and CDR2 is ANQGSEA in the germline V gene.

This clonotype was observed a few times. The chain carries TRBV7-9 and TRBJ2-1, with D possibly being TRBD1 (5 bases). The V end was cut by 4 bases, the J end by 6 bases, with 16 bases between. The CDR3 spans 15 residues. The V gene's germline CDR1 is SEHNR and CDR2 FQNEAQ (reference sequence). DNA of the CDR3: TGTGCCAGCAGCTCAACCGACAGCAGTCTCAATGAGCAGTTCTTC. This codes for CASSSTDSSLNEQFF.

The J gene is TRBJ2-7, the V gene TRBV7-9; 8 nucleotides agree with TRBD1. The CDR3 totals 15 residues. V gave up 3 bases and J gave up 0 bases; unmatched junction bases: 4. Germline loops: CDR1 SEHNR, CDR2 FQNEAQ (reference sequence). DNA of the CDR3: TGTGCCAGCAGCTTCCACAGGGGGTACTCCTACGAGCAGTACTTC. As protein: CASSFHRGYSYEQYF.

The CDR3 nucleotides are TGTGCCAGCAGTTTTTTTCGTGGCACCGGGGAGCTGTTTTTT. It is translated as CASSFFRGTGELFF. The chain is built from TRBV12-3 or TRBV12-4 and TRBJ2-2; no reliable D call. The CDR3 runs to 14 residues. Trimming took off 3 bases at V and 4 bases at J, with 9 bases between the two ends.